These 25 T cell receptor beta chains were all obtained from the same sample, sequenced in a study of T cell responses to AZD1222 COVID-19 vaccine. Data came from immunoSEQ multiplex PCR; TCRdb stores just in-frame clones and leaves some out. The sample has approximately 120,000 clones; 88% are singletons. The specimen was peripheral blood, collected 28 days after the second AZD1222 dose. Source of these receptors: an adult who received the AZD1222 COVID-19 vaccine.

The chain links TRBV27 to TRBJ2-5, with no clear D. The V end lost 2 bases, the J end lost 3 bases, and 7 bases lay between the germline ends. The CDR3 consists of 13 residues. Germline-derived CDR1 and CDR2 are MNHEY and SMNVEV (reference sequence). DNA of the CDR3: TGTGCCAGCAGTTTAATCAGAGAAGAGACCCAGTACTTC. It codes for CASSLIREETQYF.

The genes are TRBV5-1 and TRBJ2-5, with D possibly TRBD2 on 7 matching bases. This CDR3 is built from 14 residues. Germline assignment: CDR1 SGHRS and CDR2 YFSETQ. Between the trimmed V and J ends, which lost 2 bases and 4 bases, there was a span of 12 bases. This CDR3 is CASSFGRGAETQYF. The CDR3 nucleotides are TGCGCCAGCAGCTTTGGTCGGGGGGCAGAGACCCAGTACTTC.

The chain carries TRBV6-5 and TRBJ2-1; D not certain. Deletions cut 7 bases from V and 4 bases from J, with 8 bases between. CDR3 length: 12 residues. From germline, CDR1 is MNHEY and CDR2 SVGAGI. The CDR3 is CASTNRYNEQFF. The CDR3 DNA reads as TGTGCCAGCACGAACCGGTACAATGAGCAGTTCTTC.

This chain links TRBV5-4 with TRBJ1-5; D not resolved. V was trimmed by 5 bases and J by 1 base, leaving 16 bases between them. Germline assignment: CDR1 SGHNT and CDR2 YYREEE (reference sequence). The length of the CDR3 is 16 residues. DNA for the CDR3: TGTGCCAGCAGTCATGGCCCCGCTCAGAGCAATCAGCCCCAGCATTTT. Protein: CASSHGPAQSNQPQHF.

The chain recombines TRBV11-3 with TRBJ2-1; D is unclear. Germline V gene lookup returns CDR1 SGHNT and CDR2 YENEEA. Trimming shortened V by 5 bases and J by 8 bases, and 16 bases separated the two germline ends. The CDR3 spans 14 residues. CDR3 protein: CASSPSPARHEQFF. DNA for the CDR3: TGTGCCAGCAGCCCGAGTCCCGCGAGGCATGAGCAGTTCTTC. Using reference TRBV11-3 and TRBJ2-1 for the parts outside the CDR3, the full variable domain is EAGVVQSPRYKIIEKKQPVAFWCNPISGHNTLYWYLQNLGQGPELLIRYENEEAVDDSQLPKDRFSAERLKGVDSTLKIQPAELGDSAVYLCASSPSPARHEQFFGPGTRLTVL.

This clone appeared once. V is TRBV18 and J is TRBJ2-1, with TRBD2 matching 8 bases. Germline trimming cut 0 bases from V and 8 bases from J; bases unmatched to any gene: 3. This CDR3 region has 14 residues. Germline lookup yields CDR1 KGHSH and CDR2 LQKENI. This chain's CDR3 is CASSPPTGRDEQFF. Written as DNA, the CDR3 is TGTGCCAGCTCACCACCTACCGGGAGGGATGAGCAGTTCTTC.

CDR3 protein: CASRLGIPMEAFF. The CDR3 region has the DNA TGTGCCAGCCGCTTAGGCATACCCATGGAAGCTTTCTTT. The chain combines TRBV2 with TRBJ1-1; D remains ambiguous. V shed 8 bases and J shed 8 bases, with 18 bases lying between them. The V gene's germline CDR1 is SNHLY and CDR2 FYNNEI. There are 13 residues in the CDR3.

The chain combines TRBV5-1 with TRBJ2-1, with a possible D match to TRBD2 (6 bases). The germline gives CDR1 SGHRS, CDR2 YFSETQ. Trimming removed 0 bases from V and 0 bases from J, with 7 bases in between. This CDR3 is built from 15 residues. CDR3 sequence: CASSLETSSYNEQFF. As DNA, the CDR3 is TGCGCCAGCAGCTTGGAGACTAGCTCCTACAATGAGCAGTTCTTC. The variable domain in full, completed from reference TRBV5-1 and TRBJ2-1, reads KAGVTQTPRYLIKTRGQQVTLSCSPISGHRSVSWYQQTPGQGLQFLFEYFSETQRNKGNFPGRFSGRQFSNSRSEMNVSTLELGDSALYLCASSLETSSYNEQFFGPGTRLTVL.

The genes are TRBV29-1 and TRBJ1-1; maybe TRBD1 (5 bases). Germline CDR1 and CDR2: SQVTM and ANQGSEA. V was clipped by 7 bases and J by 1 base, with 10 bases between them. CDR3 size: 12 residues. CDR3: CSATDRNTEAFF. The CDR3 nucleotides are TGCAGCGCCACCGACAGGAACACTGAAGCTTTCTTT.

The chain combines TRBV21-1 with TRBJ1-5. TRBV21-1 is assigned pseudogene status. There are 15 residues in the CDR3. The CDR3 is CASSKVTGGNQPQHF. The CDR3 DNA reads TGTGCCAGCAGCAAAGTTACTGGGGGCAATCAGCCCCAGCATTTT.

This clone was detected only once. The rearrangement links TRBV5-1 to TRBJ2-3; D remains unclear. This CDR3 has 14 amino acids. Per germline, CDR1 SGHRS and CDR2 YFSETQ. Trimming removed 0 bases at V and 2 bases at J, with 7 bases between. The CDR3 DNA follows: TGCGCCAGCAGCTTGGCCGATGCCACAGATACGCAGTATTTT. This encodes CASSLADATDTQYF.

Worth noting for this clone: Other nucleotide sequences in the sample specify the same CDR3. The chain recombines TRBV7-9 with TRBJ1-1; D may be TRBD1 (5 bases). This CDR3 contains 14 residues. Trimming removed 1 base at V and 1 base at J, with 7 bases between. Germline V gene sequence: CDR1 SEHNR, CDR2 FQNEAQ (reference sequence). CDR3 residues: CASSLGQGNTEAFF. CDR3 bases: TGTGCCAGCAGCTTAGGCCAGGGGAACACTGAAGCTTTCTTT.

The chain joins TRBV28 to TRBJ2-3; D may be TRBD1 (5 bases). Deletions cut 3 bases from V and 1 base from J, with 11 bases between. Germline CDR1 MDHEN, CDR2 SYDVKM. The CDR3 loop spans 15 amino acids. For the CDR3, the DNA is TGTGCCAGCAGTTTTTTGCAGGGCCGCACAGATACGCAGTATTTT. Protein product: CASSFLQGRTDTQYF.

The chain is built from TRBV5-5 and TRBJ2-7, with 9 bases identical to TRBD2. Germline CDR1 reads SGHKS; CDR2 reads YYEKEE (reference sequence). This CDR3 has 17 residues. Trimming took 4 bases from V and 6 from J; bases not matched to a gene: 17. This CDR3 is CASSALRGTSRTGEQYF. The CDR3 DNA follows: TGTGCCAGCAGCGCCTTGCGGGGGACTAGCCGAACGGGCGAGCAGTACTTC.

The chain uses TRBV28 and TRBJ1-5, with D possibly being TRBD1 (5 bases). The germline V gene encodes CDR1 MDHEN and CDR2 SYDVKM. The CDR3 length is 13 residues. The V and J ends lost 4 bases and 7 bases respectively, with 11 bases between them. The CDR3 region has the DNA TGTGCCAGCAGTTCAGGGAGTGGGCAGCCCCAGCATTTT. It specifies CASSSGSGQPQHF.

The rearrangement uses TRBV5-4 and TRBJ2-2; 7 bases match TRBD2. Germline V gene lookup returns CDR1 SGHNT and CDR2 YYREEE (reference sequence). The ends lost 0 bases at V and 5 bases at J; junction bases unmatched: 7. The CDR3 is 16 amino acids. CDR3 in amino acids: CASSLAAGVNTGELFF. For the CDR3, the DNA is TGTGCCAGCAGCTTGGCGGCGGGGGTGAATACCGGGGAGCTGTTTTTT.

CDR3 sequence reads: CASSPEYNNSPLHF. The CDR3 DNA reads as TGTGCCAGCAGCCCCGAATATAATAATTCACCCCTCCACTTT. V usage is TRBV5-8 and J usage is TRBJ1-6; the D is unclear. This CDR3 spans 14 amino acids. CDR1 and CDR2 (germline): SGHTS, YDEGEE. The V and J ends lost 4 bases and 5 bases respectively, with 10 bases between them.

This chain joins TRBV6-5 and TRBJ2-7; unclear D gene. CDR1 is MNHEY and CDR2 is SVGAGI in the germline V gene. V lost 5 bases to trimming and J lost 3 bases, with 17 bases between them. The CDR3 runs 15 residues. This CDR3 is CASSPDPQGNYEQYF. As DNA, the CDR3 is TGTGCCAGCAGTCCGGACCCTCAAGGAAACTACGAGCAGTACTTC.

The CDR3 here is CASSFRKLAGGGNEQFF. In DNA, the CDR3 is TGTGCCAGCAGTTTCAGGAAACTAGCGGGAGGGGGCAATGAGCAGTTCTTC. The V call is TRBV28, the J call TRBJ2-1, with 13 bases that match TRBD2. This CDR3 region has 17 residues. Trimming removed 3 bases from V and 6 bases from J; junction bases left unmatched: 8. Looked up from germline, CDR1 is MDHEN and CDR2 is SYDVKM.

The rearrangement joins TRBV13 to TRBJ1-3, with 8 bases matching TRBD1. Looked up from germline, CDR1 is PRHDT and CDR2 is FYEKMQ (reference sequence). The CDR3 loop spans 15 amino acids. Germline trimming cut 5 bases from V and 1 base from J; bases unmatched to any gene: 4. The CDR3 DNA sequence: TGTGCCAGCAGCCTAACAGGGGGTTCTGGAAACACCATATATTTT. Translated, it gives CASSLTGGSGNTIYF.

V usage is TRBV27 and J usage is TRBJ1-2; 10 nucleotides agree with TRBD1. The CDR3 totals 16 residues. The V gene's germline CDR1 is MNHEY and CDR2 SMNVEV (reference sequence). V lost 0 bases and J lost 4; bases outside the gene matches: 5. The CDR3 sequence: CASSLSGTGDTYGYTF. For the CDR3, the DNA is TGTGCCAGCAGTTTATCCGGGACAGGGGATACCTATGGCTACACCTTC.

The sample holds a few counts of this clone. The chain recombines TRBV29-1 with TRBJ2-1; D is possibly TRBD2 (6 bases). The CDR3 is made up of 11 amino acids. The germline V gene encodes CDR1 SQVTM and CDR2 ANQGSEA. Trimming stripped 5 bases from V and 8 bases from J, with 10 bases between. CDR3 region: CSVLWRDEQFF. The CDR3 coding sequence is TGCAGCGTTCTATGGAGGGATGAGCAGTTCTTC.

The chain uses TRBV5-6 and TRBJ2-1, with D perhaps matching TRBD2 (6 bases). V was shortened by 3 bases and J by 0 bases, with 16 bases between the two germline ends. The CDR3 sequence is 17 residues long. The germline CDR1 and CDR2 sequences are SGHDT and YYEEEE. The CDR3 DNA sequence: TGTGCCAGCAGCTCCCTCCCCGGGACTCACTCCTACAATGAGCAGTTCTTC. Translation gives CASSSLPGTHSYNEQFF.

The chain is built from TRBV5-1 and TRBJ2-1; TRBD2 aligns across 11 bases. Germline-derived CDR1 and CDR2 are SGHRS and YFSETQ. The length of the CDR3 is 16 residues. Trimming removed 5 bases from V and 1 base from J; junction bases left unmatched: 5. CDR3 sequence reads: CASRSLAGGSYNEQFF. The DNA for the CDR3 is TGCGCCAGCAGATCCCTAGCGGGAGGATCCTACAATGAGCAGTTCTTC.

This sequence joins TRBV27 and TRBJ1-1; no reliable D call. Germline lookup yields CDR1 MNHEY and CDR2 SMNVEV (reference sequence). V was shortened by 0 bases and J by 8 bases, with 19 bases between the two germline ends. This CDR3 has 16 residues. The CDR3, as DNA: TGTGCCAGCAGTTTATCGCGGTTCCCCGAGGGATCCGAAGCTTTCTTT. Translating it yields CASSLSRFPEGSEAFF.